This TCR beta chain was retrieved from a study of cytomegalovirus exposure and HLA in healthy donors. Study-level findings and limits: The availability of immune exposure information extended only to CMV serostatus. Three of the chains that were CMV-associated were confirmed in vitro to be specific for CMV antigens.

With 60 Vbeta and 13 Jbeta primers, the PCR was carried out. Sequencing used immunoSEQ multiplex PCR; TCRdb keeps in-frame clones, though not all of them. The sample lists around 94,000 clones; around 57% were seen once. Germline lookup yields CDR1 SGHVS and CDR2 FQNEAQ. The CDR3 is made up of 14 amino acids. V dropped 1 base and J dropped 4 bases, with 10 bases sitting between them. On this clone: Its antigen is as yet unknown.

This chain connects TRBV7-8 to TRBJ1-1; the D gene is possibly TRBD1 (5 bases). The sequencing sample was made of PBMCs. This receptor was taken from a human donor in good health. This chain's CDR3 is CASSLVQGGTEAFF. CDR3 nucleotides: TGTGCCAGCAGCTTAGTTCAGGGAGGCACTGAAGCTTTCTTT.